Below, 25 T cell receptor beta chains from the same sample are listed, as sequenced in a study of cytomegalovirus exposure and HLA in healthy donors. The PCR made use of 60 Vbeta and 13 Jbeta primers. The data were produced by immunoSEQ multiplex PCR, yet TCRdb's version contains in-frame clones alone and is incomplete. In the table there are about 140,000 clones, 60% to 80% of which are singletons. Sequencing was performed on PBMCs. These receptor sequences come from a young man in good health and CMV-seropositive.

The table lists this clone with many counts. This chain uses TRBV7-9 with TRBJ1-4; TRBD1 is a possible D gene (6 bases). This CDR3 has 14 residues. The ends were cut back, 5 bases at V and 5 bases at J, with 12 bases in the middle. Germline CDR1 reads SEHNR; CDR2 reads FQNEAQ (reference sequence). As DNA, the CDR3 is TGTGCCAGCAGCCAGGGGCAGGGGAATGAAAAACTGTTTTTT. Its translation is CASSQGQGNEKLFF.

This clone was observed a single time. CDR3 nucleotide sequence: TGTGCCAGCAGCTTGGGACCGGGACTCAAAAATGAAGCTTTCTTT. This translates into CASSLGPGLKNEAFF. The chain combines TRBV5-4 with TRBJ1-1, with D perhaps matching TRBD1 (5 bases). V was shortened by 0 bases and J by 7 bases, with 16 bases between the two germline ends. There are 15 residues in the CDR3. Per germline, CDR1 SGHNT and CDR2 YYREEE (reference sequence).

This clone occurred a few times. The chain uses TRBV7-3 and TRBJ2-1, with 16 bases that match TRBD2. CDR3 size: 18 residues. Trimming cost V 5 bases and J 2 bases; bases outside gene matches: 6. CDR1 SGHTA and CDR2 FQGTGA come from the germline V gene. The CDR3 region is CASSPGTSGRAPYNEQFF. The CDR3 region has the DNA TGTGCCAGCAGCCCGGGGACTAGCGGGAGGGCGCCCTACAATGAGCAGTTCTTC.

This chain links TRBV2 with TRBJ2-5, with D maybe TRBD2 (6 bases). CDR1 is SNHLY, CDR2 FYNNEI, per germline. Deletions cut 1 base from V and 5 bases from J, with 8 bases between. There are 13 residues in the CDR3. In DNA, the CDR3 is TGTGCCAGCAGTGAAGGGACTATCGAGACCCAGTACTTC. It is translated as CASSEGTIETQYF.

This clone was recorded once. The V gene is TRBV2, the J gene TRBJ2-3; TRBD2 matches 7 bases. Germline V CDR1 and CDR2: SNHLY, FYNNEI. The CDR3 loop spans 15 amino acids. With V trimmed by 4 bases and J by 0 bases, 4 bases remained unmatched. CDR3 in amino acids: CASSGGTTSTDTQYF. The DNA of the CDR3 is TGTGCCAGCAGTGGCGGGACTACCAGCACAGATACGCAGTATTTT. Full variable domain (remainder filled in from reference TRBV2 and TRBJ2-3): EPEVTQTPSHQVTQMGQEVILRCVPISNHLYFYWYRQILGQKVEFLVSFYNNEISEKSEIFDDQFSVERPDGSNFTLKIRSTKLEDSAMYFCASSGGTTSTDTQYFGPGTRLTVL.

The V call is TRBV7-9, the J call TRBJ1-1, with 9 bases lining up with TRBD1. Germline loops: CDR1 SEHNR, CDR2 FQNEAQ (reference sequence). CDR3 length: 15 amino acids. V gave up 5 bases and J gave up 5 bases; unmatched junction bases: 9. In DNA form, the CDR3 reads TGTGCCAGCAGCGACGTACAGGGGGCTGGTACTGAAGCTTTCTTT. Residues: CASSDVQGAGTEAFF.

This clone was seen more than once but under ten times. This sequence joins TRBV5-4 and TRBJ1-5; a possible D gene is TRBD1 (5 bases). CDR1 and CDR2 (germline): SGHNT, YYREEE (reference sequence). This CDR3 has 16 amino acids. Trimming left V 2 bases short and J 4 bases short, with 16 bases between. CDR3 region: CASSFGVGGRNQPQHF. CDR3 bases: TGTGCCAGCAGCTTTGGCGTCGGGGGGAGAAATCAGCCCCAGCATTTT. Full variable domain (missing parts from reference TRBV5-4 and TRBJ1-5): ETGVTQSPTHLIKTRGQQVTLRCSSQSGHNTVSWYQQALGQGPQFIFQYYREEENGRGNFPPRFSGLQFPNYSSELNVNALELDDSALYLCASSFGVGGRNQPQHFGDGTRLSIL.

The chain employs TRBV6-5 and TRBJ2-1; 9 positions match TRBD2. V shed 2 bases and J 5 bases; nucleotides not matched to a gene: 7. This CDR3 region has 16 residues. The germline V gene encodes CDR1 MNHEY and CDR2 SVGAGI. CDR3 DNA: TGTGCCAGCAGTTACGCGAGCGGGAGGCTTCACAATGAGCAGTTCTTC. Amino acids: CASSYASGRLHNEQFF.

The chain carries TRBV10-3 and TRBJ1-4, with 11 bases that match TRBD1. V lost 0 bases, J lost 5 bases, and 8 bases stayed unmatched. The CDR3 length is 18 residues. CDR1 and CDR2 (germline): ENHRY, SYGVKD. CDR3 loop: CAISESDRTGGPNEKLFF. The CDR3 nucleotides are TGTGCCATCAGTGAGTCAGACCGGACAGGGGGCCCAAATGAAAAACTGTTTTTT.

The V call is TRBV27, the J call TRBJ1-2; D is perhaps TRBD1 (6 bases). This CDR3 spans 14 amino acids. The V and J ends lost 3 bases and 4 bases respectively, with 12 bases between them. Germline-derived CDR1 and CDR2 are MNHEY and SMNVEV (reference sequence). CDR3 in DNA: TGTGCCAGCAGTTTGTCGACAGGAGCCTATGGCTACACCTTC. It encodes CASSLSTGAYGYTF.

The chain has TRBV27 and TRBJ1-1, with a weak D call TRBD1 (5 bases). The germline V gene has CDR1 MNHEY and CDR2 SMNVEV (reference sequence). This CDR3 has 16 amino acids. Trimming cost V 5 bases and J 3 bases, with 19 bases left between them. The CDR3 region has the DNA TGTGCCAGCAGTCCCCGGGTAGGGGTTGGGTACACTGAAGCTTTCTTT. Its translation: CASSPRVGVGYTEAFF.

This clone occurred a few times. The chain couples TRBV27 to TRBJ2-5, with 15 bases aligning to TRBD2. The CDR3 runs 16 residues. Per the germline V gene, CDR1 is MNHEY and CDR2 is SMNVEV (reference sequence). Germline trimming cut 6 bases from V and 4 bases from J; bases unmatched to any gene: 6. In DNA form, the CDR3 reads TGTGCCAGCAGCCGTTGGGGACTAGCGGGGGGAGAGACCCAGTACTTC. Protein product: CASSRWGLAGGETQYF.

This clone turned up a few times. This sequence joins TRBV4-1 and TRBJ1-1; D is perhaps TRBD1 (5 bases). This CDR3 is 14 amino acids long. Germline V CDR1 and CDR2: MGHRA, YSYEKL. Trimming shortened V by 5 bases and J by 1 base, and 11 bases separated the two germline ends. Here the CDR3 reads CASSSTRGNTEAFF. The CDR3 coding sequence is TGCGCCAGCAGCTCGACTAGGGGGAACACTGAAGCTTTCTTT.

The chain links TRBV27 to TRBJ2-2; tentative D call: TRBD2 (6 bases). Trimming took 4 bases from V and 1 from J, leaving 7 bases between them. The CDR3 loop spans 14 amino acids. Germline-derived CDR1 and CDR2 are MNHEY and SMNVEV (reference sequence). The CDR3 region is CASSSTRNTGELFF. CDR3 DNA: TGTGCCAGCAGTTCGACTAGGAACACCGGGGAGCTGTTTTTT.

The chain joins TRBV19 to TRBJ1-1, with D perhaps matching TRBD1 (5 bases). V was cut by 3 bases and J by 4 bases, with 12 bases left in between. Germline V CDR1 and CDR2: LNHDA, SQIVND (reference sequence). CDR3 length equals 14 residues. This CDR3 is CASSIAGASTEAFF. The DNA for the CDR3 is TGTGCCAGTAGTATCGCTGGGGCCTCCACTGAAGCTTTCTTT.

The chain is built from TRBV6-5 and TRBJ2-3; a weak D match, TRBD1 (5 bases). This CDR3 spans 13 amino acids. The ends were cut back, 2 bases at V and 4 bases at J, with 7 bases in the middle. Per the germline V gene, CDR1 is MNHEY and CDR2 is SVGAGI. CDR3 region: CASSYQGPDTQYF. In nucleotides, the CDR3 is TGTGCCAGCAGTTACCAGGGCCCAGATACGCAGTATTTT.

This rearrangement joins TRBV7-2 to TRBJ2-7, with a weak D call TRBD1 (6 bases). V was cut by 4 bases and J by 3 bases, with 13 bases left in between. This CDR3 has 14 amino acids. Germline V CDR1 and CDR2: SGHTA, FQGNSA. CDR3 nucleotides: TGTGCCAGCAGCTCCGCAGGGGATGGCTACGAGCAGTACTTC. It codes for CASSSAGDGYEQYF.

The CDR3 sequence: CASSPLTGDFYNEQFF. The CDR3 nucleotides read TGTGCCAGCTCACCTTTGACAGGGGATTTCTACAATGAGCAGTTCTTC. The V gene is TRBV18, the J gene TRBJ2-1; 8 bases fit TRBD1. Germline CDR1 is KGHSH and CDR2 is LQKENI. This CDR3 region has 16 residues. V was pared by 3 bases and J by 3 bases, with 7 bases of the junction left unmatched.

The CDR3 protein is CASSFESSNEQYF. CDR3 DNA: TGTGCCAGCAGTTTTGAGAGTAGCAACGAGCAGTACTTC. The chain recombines TRBV27 with TRBJ2-7; D unresolved. Between the trimmed V and J ends, which lost 3 bases and 5 bases, there was a span of 11 bases. CDR1 and CDR2 from the germline V gene are MNHEY and SMNVEV (reference sequence). CDR3 length: 13 residues.

The rearrangement joins TRBV10-3 to TRBJ1-1; possibly TRBD1 for D (5 bases). From germline, CDR1 is ENHRY and CDR2 SYGVKD. Trimming pared 11 bases from V and 3 bases from J, leaving 16 bases between. This CDR3 is built from 13 residues. CDR3 region: CASGPGGDTEAFF. For the CDR3, the DNA is TGTGCCTCGGGCCCCGGGGGGGACACTGAAGCTTTCTTT.

The V gene is TRBV29-1, the J gene TRBJ2-5, with no clear D. V was trimmed by 7 bases and J by 1 base, leaving 13 bases between them. Per germline, CDR1 SQVTM and CDR2 ANQGSEA. The CDR3 runs to 13 residues. CDR3 in amino acids: CSGMTRRQETQYF. The DNA for the CDR3 is TGCAGCGGTATGACACGGCGCCAAGAGACCCAGTACTTC.

The V gene is TRBV7-9, the J gene TRBJ2-6; possibly TRBD2 for D (6 bases). The CDR3 consists of 16 residues. Trimming removed 7 bases at V and 1 base at J, with 14 bases between. Germline values: CDR1 SEHNR, CDR2 FQNEAQ (reference sequence). The CDR3 nucleotides are TGTGCCAGCACCCCTCGGAGGGCTTCTGGGGCCAACGTCCTGACTTTC. Its protein is CASTPRRASGANVLTF. The full variable domain, completed using reference TRBV7-9 and TRBJ2-6, is DTGVSQNPRHKITKRGQNVTFRCDPISEHNRLYWYRQTLGQGPEFLTYFQNEAQLEKSRLLSDRFSAERPKGSFSTLEIQRTEQGDSAMYLCASTPRRASGANVLTFGAGSRLTVL.

This rearrangement joins TRBV6-1 to TRBJ2-3; 13 bases map to TRBD2. There are 16 residues in the CDR3. V lost 4 bases to trimming and J lost 4 bases; unmatched junction nucleotides: 5. CDR1 and CDR2 from the germline V gene are MNHNS and SASEGT. CDR3 coding DNA: TGTGCCAGCAGTGCTCTACTAGCGGGAGGGTCAGATACGCAGTATTTT. Protein: CASSALLAGGSDTQYF.

The chain recombines TRBV27 with TRBJ1-1; perhaps TRBD1 as D (5 bases). In germline, CDR1 is MNHEY, CDR2 SMNVEV (reference sequence). CDR3 length: 14 residues. V lost 3 bases and J 6 bases, leaving 14 bases between the germline ends. The CDR3 loop is CASSLSGAGAEAFF. The CDR3 DNA is TGTGCCAGCAGTTTGTCTGGGGCTGGAGCTGAAGCTTTCTTT.

This chain links TRBV28 with TRBJ1-2; D is ambiguous. The germline gives CDR1 MDHEN, CDR2 SYDVKM. CDR3 length: 14 amino acids. Trimming shortened V by 8 bases and J by 2 bases, and 15 bases separated the two germline ends. The CDR3 reads CASGVYAGNYGYTF. Here the CDR3 DNA reads TGTGCCAGCGGGGTTTATGCGGGGAACTATGGCTACACCTTC.